A single sample gave rise to the 10 T cell receptor beta chains below, sequenced in a study of OX40 agonist ivuxolimab in advanced cancers. The assay was immunoSEQ multiplex PCR, and TCRdb's table has in-frame clones only and misses some. The sample consists of 77,000 or so clones, 90% of them appearing once. Sequencing was performed on CD4+ or CD8+ T cells sorted from blood, taken in a trial of the OX40 agonist ivuxolimab. The receptors stem from an adult with an advanced solid tumor such as melanoma, head and neck, liver or kidney cancer.

V is TRBV6-6 and J is TRBJ2-1; no firm D call. Germline CDR1 and CDR2: MNHNY and SVGAGI (reference sequence). Between the trimmed V and J ends, which lost 8 bases and 0 bases, there was a span of 8 bases. The CDR3 covers 13 residues. The CDR3 DNA reads as TGTGCCAGCCTTAGGAGCTCCTACAATGAGCAGTTCTTC. Protein product: CASLRSSYNEQFF.

This clone was recorded a few times. J is TRBJ1-1 and V is TRBV14, with a weak D call TRBD1 (6 bases). The CDR3 has 16 residues. Germline lookup yields CDR1 SGHDN and CDR2 FVKESK. Trimming shortened V by 1 base and J by 1 base, and 13 bases separated the two germline ends. The CDR3 loop reads CASSQVRQVRNTEAFF. CDR3 in DNA: TGTGCCAGCAGCCAAGTCAGACAGGTAAGGAACACTGAAGCTTTCTTT.

The chain links TRBV19 to TRBJ1-4; D gene ambiguous. V was trimmed by 6 bases and J by 7 bases, leaving 12 bases between them. The CDR3 covers 13 residues. Germline V gene data show CDR1 as LNHDA and CDR2 as SQIVND (reference sequence). CDR3 in amino acids: CASRRADLEKLFF. The DNA for the CDR3 is TGTGCCAGTAGAAGGGCTGACCTTGAAAAACTGTTTTTT.

The CDR3 here is CASSTRDRFYEQYF. The CDR3 bases are TGTGCCAGTAGTACCCGCGACAGATTTTACGAGCAGTACTTC. The chain joins TRBV19 to TRBJ2-7; D is perhaps TRBD1 (5 bases). The CDR3 has 14 amino acids. From germline, CDR1 is LNHDA and CDR2 SQIVND (reference sequence). V was trimmed by 4 bases and J by 4 bases, leaving 14 bases between them. Looking up the rest from reference TRBV19 and TRBJ2-7 gives the full variable domain: DGGITQSPKYLFRKEGQNVTLSCEQNLNHDAMYWYRQDPGQGLRLIYYSQIVNDFQKGDIAEGYSVSREKKESFPLTVTSAQKNPTAFYLCASSTRDRFYEQYFGPGTRLTVT.

The rearrangement links TRBV9 to TRBJ2-2, with TRBD1 matching 9 bases. This CDR3 contains 16 residues. J gave up 9 bases and V 1 base, and 10 bases lay outside the gene matches. CDR1 is SGDLS, CDR2 YYNGEE, per germline. The CDR3 loop is CASSVTGGPVIRELFF. CDR3 coding DNA: TGTGCCAGCAGCGTAACAGGGGGCCCGGTCATCCGGGAGCTGTTTTTT.

The chain is built from TRBV27 and TRBJ1-6; 7 nucleotides align to TRBD1. The CDR3 has 15 amino acids. After removal of 6 bases from V and 7 bases from J, the junction contained 9 bases not matched to a gene. CDR1 is MNHEY, CDR2 SMNVEV, per germline (reference sequence). In DNA form, the CDR3 reads TGTGCCAGCAGGGTGACCTGGGACAGCAATTCACCCCTCCACTTT. Encoded protein: CASRVTWDSNSPLHF.

The chain uses TRBV19 and TRBJ2-1; 8 bases agree with TRBD1. CDR3 length: 16 residues. With V trimmed by 1 base and J by 0 bases, 2 bases remained unmatched. Germline CDR1 LNHDA, CDR2 SQIVND (reference sequence). CDR3 sequence (DNA): TGTGCCAGTAGTATAGTCCAGGGGGCCTCCTACAATGAGCAGTTCTTC. Residues: CASSIVQGASYNEQFF.

V is TRBV27 and J is TRBJ1-1; 9 bases are shared with TRBD1. The CDR3 is 16 amino acids. V gave up 6 bases and J gave up 3 bases; unmatched junction bases: 11. The V gene's germline CDR1 is MNHEY and CDR2 SMNVEV (reference sequence). The CDR3 nucleotides are TGTGCCAGCAGCCGACTACAGGGGGCGCGGGACACTGAAGCTTTCTTT. Translating gives CASSRLQGARDTEAFF.

This clone has a single count. The rearrangement links TRBV4-1 to TRBJ2-3; 10 positions agree with TRBD2. Germline V gene sequence: CDR1 MGHRA, CDR2 YSYEKL. J was trimmed by 2 bases and V by 5 bases; bases with no gene match: 13. CDR3 length equals 18 residues. CDR3 nucleotides: TGCGCCAGCAGCTGGAAAGCGGGAGGGCCTATGAACACAGATACGCAGTATTTT. Translating it yields CASSWKAGGPMNTDTQYF.

This sequence joins TRBV19 and TRBJ1-2, with unresolved D. In germline, CDR1 is LNHDA, CDR2 SQIVND (reference sequence). Between the trimmed V and J ends, which lost 3 bases and 4 bases, there was a span of 15 bases. The CDR3 has 15 amino acids. The CDR3 spells CASSMAERIGYGYTF. DNA of the CDR3: TGTGCCAGTAGTATGGCGGAGAGGATTGGCTATGGCTACACCTTC.